Each of the 28 T cell receptor beta chains below was sequenced from the same sample in a study of Tregs in tolerant kidney transplant recipients. Using immunoSEQ multiplex PCR, the repertoire was profiled, and TCRdb retains in-frame clones only, with some absent. The table has about 18,000 clones, approximately 80% seen once. The sequencing sample was made of Tregs from blood. The receptors come from a human donor in good health.

The chain is built from TRBV6-6 and TRBJ1-2, with 9 nucleotides matching TRBD1. The V segment lost 5 bases and the J segment 8 bases; nucleotides outside the gene matches: 6. This CDR3 is built from 13 residues. Germline CDR1 is MNHNY and CDR2 is SVGAGI (reference sequence). CDR3 sequence reads: CASSPDRGLGYTF. Written as DNA, the CDR3 is TGTGCCAGCAGTCCGGACAGGGGTTTGGGCTACACCTTC.

The chain carries TRBV5-1 and TRBJ2-3; 9 bases match TRBD1. CDR3 length: 16 amino acids. Germline V gene lookup returns CDR1 SGHRS and CDR2 YFSETQ. Trimming at V came to 4 bases and at J to 4 bases, leaving 10 bases not matched to a gene. CDR3 protein: CASSPRTGERADTQYF. The CDR3 DNA is TGCGCCAGCAGCCCGAGGACAGGGGAAAGGGCAGATACGCAGTATTTT.

This chain links TRBV14 with TRBJ2-1; D call uncertain. The CDR3 is 13 amino acids. Trimming removed 1 base from V and 10 bases from J, with 11 bases in between. From germline, CDR1 is SGHDN and CDR2 FVKESK. The CDR3 DNA is TGTGCCAGCAGCCAAGGTCGCCCCCCGGAGCAGTTCTTC. It is translated as CASSQGRPPEQFF. The whole variable domain, remainder taken from reference TRBV14 and TRBJ2-1, is EAGVTQFPSHSVIEKGQTVTLRCDPISGHDNLYWYRRVMGKEIKFLLHFVKESKQDESGMPNNRFLAERTGGTYSTLKVQPAELEDSGVYFCASSQGRPPEQFFGPGTRLTVL.

The chain has TRBV7-9 and TRBJ1-1, with D unclear. V was pared by 2 bases and J by 7 bases, with 11 bases between. Germline CDR1 is SEHNR and CDR2 is FQNEAQ (reference sequence). This CDR3 spans 13 amino acids. The CDR3 sequence is CASSLKGEGEAFF. The CDR3, as DNA: TGTGCCAGCAGCTTAAAGGGCGAGGGTGAAGCTTTCTTT.

The DNA for the CDR3 is TGTGCCAGCCGCCCCCCGGGGAATCAGCCCCAGCATTTT. Amino acids: CASRPPGNQPQHF. The chain is built from TRBV6-1 and TRBJ1-5, with D uncertain. Trimming pared 8 bases from V and 4 bases from J, leaving 12 bases between. CDR1 and CDR2 (germline): MNHNS, SASEGT. The CDR3 contains 13 residues.

This clone was counted a few times. This chain connects TRBV7-2 to TRBJ2-5, with D unresolved. Germline CDR1 and CDR2: SGHTA and FQGNSA. This CDR3 spans 14 amino acids. V was shortened by 5 bases and J by 4 bases, with 14 bases between the two germline ends. The CDR3 DNA is TGTGCCAGCAGCCATCTAGGGCCGGGAGAGACCCAGTACTTC. Encoded protein: CASSHLGPGETQYF.

The genes are TRBV28 and TRBJ1-5; weak D call: TRBD1 (6 bases). Germline CDR1 and CDR2: MDHEN and SYDVKM. This CDR3 has 15 residues. Trimming stripped 7 bases from V and 9 bases from J, with 22 bases between. The CDR3 reads CASNFGGPSNRPQHF. The CDR3 DNA sequence: TGTGCCAGCAACTTTGGGGGGCCCTCGAATAGGCCCCAGCATTTT.

The chain is built from TRBV5-8 and TRBJ2-7; maybe TRBD2 (6 bases). The CDR3 consists of 15 residues. Trimming left V 4 bases short and J 3 bases short, with 17 bases between. Germline values: CDR1 SGHTS, CDR2 YDEGEE. The CDR3 DNA sequence: TGTGCCAGCAGCCTTCCGGGCGGGAAGGTCTACGAGCAGTACTTC. It translates to CASSLPGGKVYEQYF. Together with reference TRBV5-8 and TRBJ2-7, the CDR3 gives the full variable domain: EAGVTQSPTHLIKTRGQQATLRCSPISGHTSVYWYQQALGLGLQFLLWYDEGEERNRGNFPPRFSGRQFPNYSSELNVNALELEDSALYLCASSLPGGKVYEQYFGPGTRLTVT.

The CDR3 DNA reads as TGTGCCAGCAGCTTAGAGGCCGGTTACGAGCAGTACTTC. Protein: CASSLEAGYEQYF. V and J are TRBV7-3 and TRBJ2-7; no definite D call. CDR1 and CDR2 from the germline V gene are SGHTA and FQGTGA. CDR3 size: 13 residues. V lost 2 bases and J lost 4, with 9 bases in between.

The chain carries TRBV2 and TRBJ2-1; maybe TRBD2 (6 bases). The CDR3 is made up of 11 amino acids. Per the germline V gene, CDR1 is SNHLY and CDR2 is FYNNEI. The V end was cut by 3 bases, the J end by 13 bases, with 10 bases between. The CDR3 DNA reads as TGTGCCAGCAGTGATGAGGACTATCAGTTCTTC. It specifies CASSDEDYQFF.

The chain uses TRBV5-1 and TRBJ2-1; 12 bases align to TRBD2. V shed 2 bases and J 5 bases; nucleotides not matched to a gene: 8. Germline values: CDR1 SGHRS, CDR2 YFSETQ. The CDR3 runs 17 residues. CDR3 DNA sequence: TGCGCCAGCAGCTTCGGACTAGCGGGACTTACTGACAATGAGCAGTTCTTC. As protein: CASSFGLAGLTDNEQFF.

V is TRBV29-1 and J is TRBJ2-7, with D hard to call. This CDR3 contains 16 residues. CDR1 and CDR2 (germline): SQVTM, ANQGSEA. Trimming stripped 4 bases from V and 2 bases from J, with 21 bases between. As DNA, the CDR3 is TGCAGCGTTGTTGGGCGAAGGGAAGGGCCGACCTACGAGCAGTACTTC. It codes for CSVVGRREGPTYEQYF.

The chain links TRBV4-1 to TRBJ2-7, with a weak D call TRBD2 (7 bases). From germline, CDR1 is MGHRA and CDR2 YSYEKL. The CDR3 covers 15 residues. Trimming cost V 4 bases and J 2 bases, with 15 bases left between them. CDR3 loop: CASSREGGFAYEQYF. For the CDR3, the DNA is TGCGCCAGCAGCCGTGAGGGGGGGTTCGCCTACGAGCAGTACTTC.

The chain uses TRBV14 and TRBJ1-2; no firm D call. Germline CDR1 reads SGHDN; CDR2 reads FVKESK. This CDR3 is 13 amino acids long. V lost 0 bases and J 4 bases, leaving 6 bases between the germline ends. The CDR3 DNA is TGTGCCAGCAGCCAAGATGGCGGCTATGGCTACACCTTC. Translated, it gives CASSQDGGYGYTF.

The V and J genes are TRBV2 and TRBJ1-2; D gene ambiguous. The CDR3 runs 12 residues. The V end was cut by 3 bases, the J end by 8 bases, with 10 bases between. Germline-derived CDR1 and CDR2 are SNHLY and FYNNEI. The CDR3 sequence: CASSEGGWGYTF. In DNA, the CDR3 is TGTGCCAGCAGTGAGGGAGGGTGGGGCTACACCTTC.

This sequence joins TRBV2 and TRBJ2-7; TRBD2 agrees at 12 bases. J gave up 4 bases and V 6 bases, and 7 bases lay outside the gene matches. The CDR3 covers 15 residues. From germline, CDR1 is SNHLY and CDR2 FYNNEI. CDR3 sequence: CASRILLAGGYEQYF. CDR3 coding DNA: TGTGCCAGCAGGATTTTGCTAGCGGGAGGGTACGAGCAGTACTTC.

DNA for the CDR3: TGCGCCAGCAGCTTGCAGGGGCTAGGCACTGAAGCTTTCTTT. It codes for CASSLQGLGTEAFF. This chain joins TRBV5-1 and TRBJ1-1, with a possible D match to TRBD1 (6 bases). The CDR3 is made up of 14 amino acids. CDR1 and CDR2 from the germline V gene are SGHRS and YFSETQ. The ends were cut back, 1 base at V and 4 bases at J, with 11 bases in the middle. Supplemented by reference TRBV5-1 and TRBJ1-1, the full variable domain reads KAGVTQTPRYLIKTRGQQVTLSCSPISGHRSVSWYQQTPGQGLQFLFEYFSETQRNKGNFPGRFSGRQFSNSRSEMNVSTLELGDSALYLCASSLQGLGTEAFFGQGTRLTVV.

The chain uses TRBV11-2 and TRBJ2-3; 14 positions match TRBD2. This CDR3 contains 16 residues. The V and J ends lost 5 bases and 4 bases, in that order; junction bases with no gene match: 5. The V gene's germline CDR1 is SGHAT and CDR2 FQNNGV. The CDR3 coding sequence is TGTGCCAGCAGCGTAAGACTAGCGGGGGGGTCAGATACGCAGTATTTT. Translating gives CASSVRLAGGSDTQYF.

The chain has TRBV4-1 and TRBJ1-2, with TRBD1 matching over 7 bases. Germline values: CDR1 MGHRA, CDR2 YSYEKL. Unmatched junction bases numbered 6, after V lost 0 bases and J lost 8 bases. The CDR3 covers 14 residues. The CDR3: CASSQEQGRGGYTF. The CDR3 nucleotides are TGCGCCAGCAGCCAAGAACAGGGGAGAGGGGGCTACACCTTC.

V gene TRBV11-2 combines with J gene TRBJ2-1; D is perhaps TRBD1 (6 bases). V lost 1 base, J lost 7 bases, and 20 bases lay in between. This CDR3 region has 17 residues. CDR1 is SGHAT, CDR2 FQNNGV, per germline. The CDR3, as DNA: TGTGCCAGCAGCTTAGGTCGAGGGTCCCGAAGGGGGAATGAGCAGTTCTTC. Translation gives CASSLGRGSRRGNEQFF.

The genes are TRBV19 and TRBJ1-5, with D unresolved. This CDR3 spans 14 amino acids. CDR1 and CDR2 from the germline V gene are LNHDA and SQIVND (reference sequence). The V end was cut by 5 bases, the J end by 11 bases, with 19 bases between. CDR3 in DNA: TGTGCCAGTAGTCCAATCAGCCCCAGCAGGTCCCAGCATTTT. It translates to CASSPISPSRSQHF.

The chain links TRBV6-6 to TRBJ1-2; D might be TRBD1 (6 bases). The CDR3 spans 13 residues. Germline assignment: CDR1 MNHNY and CDR2 SVGAGI (reference sequence). V was clipped by 5 bases and J by 5 bases, with 12 bases between them. The CDR3 sequence: CASSTGFTYGYTF. Written as DNA, the CDR3 is TGTGCCAGCAGTACAGGGTTTACTTATGGCTACACCTTC.

This sequence joins TRBV29-1 and TRBJ2-5; no clear D. This CDR3 region has 15 residues. Trimming stripped 6 bases from V and 1 base from J, with 18 bases between. Germline V gives CDR1 SQVTM, CDR2 ANQGSEA. The CDR3 DNA reads TGCAGCGTCCCCGGGCCGGGTAGACTCCAAGAGACCCAGTACTTC. This sequence encodes CSVPGPGRLQETQYF. Based on the CDR3 plus reference TRBV29-1 and TRBJ2-5, the full variable domain is SAVISQKPSRDICQRGTSLTIQCQVDSQVTMMFWYRQQPGQSLTLIATANQGSEATYESGFVIDKFPISRPNLTFSTLTVSNMSPEDSSIYLCSVPGPGRLQETQYFGPGTRLLVL.

This chain links TRBV5-6 with TRBJ1-6; D remains unclear. CDR1 and CDR2 from the germline V gene are SGHDT and YYEEEE. CDR3 length: 13 residues. Trimming took 0 bases from V and 8 from J, leaving 6 bases between them. The CDR3 region has the DNA TGTGCCAGCAGCTTGGTAAGAGATTCACCCCTCCACTTT. This sequence encodes CASSLVRDSPLHF.

The gene calls are TRBV19 and TRBJ1-2, with D perhaps matching TRBD1 (6 bases). Germline values: CDR1 LNHDA, CDR2 SQIVND (reference sequence). This CDR3 is built from 18 residues. The V end lost 5 bases, the J end lost 0 bases, and 22 bases lay between the germline ends. This CDR3 is CASSPGSWGHPTNYGYTF. In DNA form, the CDR3 reads TGTGCCAGTAGTCCAGGATCTTGGGGACACCCTACTAACTATGGCTACACCTTC.

Turning to this clone: One end of the junction is discordant with germline, which a read error may explain. The chain carries TRBV4-1 and TRBJ1-3; weak D call: TRBD1 (6 bases). CDR3 length equals 16 residues. Per the germline V gene, CDR1 is MGHRA and CDR2 is YSYEKL. The CDR3 protein is CASSRGHGSVENTVYF. CDR3 sequence (DNA): TGCGCCAGCAGCCGGGGACATGGGTCCGTGGAAAACACCGTATATTTT.

The sample holds one count of this clone. The chain couples TRBV27 to TRBJ1-6; no reliable D call. The V gene's germline CDR1 is MNHEY and CDR2 SMNVEV (reference sequence). V was clipped by 5 bases and J by 5 bases, with 4 bases between them. This CDR3 spans 12 amino acids. This chain's CDR3 is CASSSHNSPLHF. The DNA for the CDR3 is TGTGCCAGCAGTAGTCATAATTCACCCCTCCACTTT.

In this sample, this clone turned up a few times. This chain joins TRBV20-1 and TRBJ1-1; D unclear. Between the trimmed V and J ends, which lost 6 bases and 1 base, there was a span of 6 bases. The CDR3 contains 11 residues. The V gene's germline CDR1 is DFQATT and CDR2 SNEGSKA (reference sequence). Here the CDR3 DNA reads TGCAGTGCCATAAGGAACACTGAAGCTTTCTTT. Its translation: CSAIRNTEAFF.